This TCR beta chain was identified in a study of beta chain features in type 1 diabetes. V shed 5 bases, J shed 4 bases, and the junction held 10 bases outside the gene matches. Germline CDR1 LNHNV, CDR2 YYDKDF (reference sequence). The CDR3 loop spans 16 amino acids. As every portion of the isolated RNA was reverse transcribed, the sequencing read expressed TCRB transcripts. Assay used: immunoSEQ multiplex PCR; TCRdb lists only in-frame clones, some missing. The sample holds 900,000 or so clones, roughly 15% seen once. Sorting with CD45RO/CCR7/CD25/CD127/CD95/CD27 yielded naive, central memory, regulatory and stem-like memory CD4+ cells. Purity exceeded 95% in all sorted populations.

The rearrangement uses TRBV15 and TRBJ2-4; TRBD2 agrees at 8 bases. Sample: naive CD4+ T cells from blood. This sequence was found in a woman aged 18-29 years in good health. CDR3 residues: CATSGVRLAPKNIQYF. The CDR3 bases are TGTGCCACCAGCGGAGTTAGACTAGCGCCTAAAAACATTCAGTACTTC.